The rows below give T cell receptor beta chains drawn from one sample of a study of sequential checkpoint blockade in melanoma. This table comes from immunoSEQ multiplex PCR, and its TCRdb copy is limited to in-frame clones, with some not included. Among some 10,000 clones, about 80% were seen once, and the ten largest hold more than 11%. The source material was CD8+ T cells sorted from blood (inferred from file names), sampled from a patient given nivolumab and ipilimumab in sequence. The receptor set was obtained from a human donor with melanoma. Both conserved end residues are part of each CDR3. D genes are given only for firm matches. Size tells how often a clone was seen (once, few, many) or the class of an expanded clone, and some rows leave it out.

CDR3aa: CASTPSGGTTGNEQFF
d_gene: TRBD2
v_gene: TRBV6-6
j_gene: TRBJ2-1
abundance: few

CDR3aa: CASKGDYPPLFF
d_gene: TRBD2
v_gene: TRBV6-1
j_gene: TRBJ2-1
abundance: -

CDR3aa: CASSEGDSVYGYTF
d_gene: -
v_gene: TRBV6-4
j_gene: TRBJ1-2
abundance: -

CDR3aa: CASSETGLAVQETQYF
d_gene: TRBD2
v_gene: TRBV6-1
j_gene: TRBJ2-5
abundance: -

CDR3aa: CASIRGGGPGSYNEQFF
d_gene: -
v_gene: TRBV10-1
j_gene: TRBJ2-1
abundance: -

CDR3aa: CASARRGLGYTF
d_gene: -
v_gene: TRBV27
j_gene: TRBJ1-2
abundance: -

CDR3aa: CASSQAGYGNTIYF
d_gene: -
v_gene: TRBV6-5
j_gene: TRBJ1-3
abundance: -

CDR3aa: CASSPRDFYGYTF
d_gene: -
v_gene: TRBV13
j_gene: TRBJ1-2
abundance: -

CDR3aa: CASSSDREVNEQFF
d_gene: TRBD1
v_gene: TRBV4-2
j_gene: TRBJ2-1
abundance: -

CDR3aa: CASSWRGRGTDTQYF
d_gene: -
v_gene: TRBV7-6
j_gene: TRBJ2-3
abundance: -

CDR3aa: CASSYSNTFYEQYF
d_gene: -
v_gene: TRBV6-5
j_gene: TRBJ2-7
abundance: -

CDR3aa: CASRRGLEGYTF
d_gene: TRBD1
v_gene: TRBV6-5
j_gene: TRBJ1-2
abundance: few

CDR3aa: CASSLAGTNEKLFF
d_gene: -
v_gene: TRBV7-9
j_gene: TRBJ1-4
abundance: medium-sized

CDR3aa: CAIRGTGGHEQFF
d_gene: TRBD1
v_gene: TRBV10-3
j_gene: TRBJ2-1
abundance: -

CDR3aa: CASSLGWRDQETQYF
d_gene: -
v_gene: TRBV5-1
j_gene: TRBJ2-5
abundance: -

CDR3aa: CASRGFRGREETQYF
d_gene: -
v_gene: TRBV5-1
j_gene: TRBJ2-5
abundance: -

CDR3aa: CSATENTEAFF
d_gene: -
v_gene: TRBV20-1
j_gene: TRBJ1-1
abundance: -

CDR3aa: CASSATGGLNYGYTF
d_gene: TRBD1
v_gene: TRBV25-1
j_gene: TRBJ1-2
abundance: -

CDR3aa: CASSSGTGPLGYTF
d_gene: TRBD1
v_gene: TRBV13
j_gene: TRBJ1-2
abundance: -

CDR3aa: CASSSQTGLNGYTF
d_gene: -
v_gene: TRBV27
j_gene: TRBJ1-2
abundance: -

CDR3aa: CASNGRDGNTEAFF
d_gene: -
v_gene: TRBV28
j_gene: TRBJ1-1
abundance: -

CDR3aa: CARGLGGAYEQYF
d_gene: -
v_gene: TRBV2
j_gene: TRBJ2-7
abundance: -

CDR3aa: CASSRDGGLAGVNEQFF
d_gene: TRBD2
v_gene: TRBV27
j_gene: TRBJ2-1
abundance: -

CDR3aa: CASSRTEVETQYF
d_gene: -
v_gene: TRBV10-2
j_gene: TRBJ2-5
abundance: -

CDR3aa: CASSETGDGTGELFF
d_gene: TRBD1
v_gene: TRBV10-1
j_gene: TRBJ2-2
abundance: -

CDR3aa: CASSLGGGYQPQHF
d_gene: -
v_gene: TRBV5-1
j_gene: TRBJ1-5
abundance: -

CDR3aa: CASSTGMNTEAFF
d_gene: -
v_gene: TRBV27
j_gene: TRBJ1-1
abundance: once

CDR3aa: CASSFARATYEQYF
d_gene: -
v_gene: TRBV7-2
j_gene: TRBJ2-7
abundance: -

CDR3aa: CASSSAPSAPETQYF
d_gene: -
v_gene: TRBV6-5
j_gene: TRBJ2-5
abundance: -

CDR3aa: CASSDPRPDCDEQFF
d_gene: -
v_gene: TRBV6-4
j_gene: TRBJ2-1
abundance: -

CDR3aa: CASSLGDEAFF
d_gene: -
v_gene: TRBV6-6
j_gene: TRBJ1-1
abundance: -

CDR3aa: CASSQEGGPDEAFF
d_gene: -
v_gene: TRBV4-2
j_gene: TRBJ1-1
abundance: -

CDR3aa: CARRPSQGAGQPQHF
d_gene: TRBD1
v_gene: TRBV6-4
j_gene: TRBJ1-5
abundance: -

CDR3aa: CASRTARGEGYTF
d_gene: -
v_gene: TRBV6-6
j_gene: TRBJ1-2
abundance: once

CDR3aa: CASGAGTGSTGELFF
d_gene: TRBD1
v_gene: TRBV6-4
j_gene: TRBJ2-2
abundance: -

CDR3aa: CASSYGLAGNTGELFF
d_gene: TRBD2
v_gene: TRBV5-1
j_gene: TRBJ2-2
abundance: -

CDR3aa: CASSHPDRTPNTGELFF
d_gene: -
v_gene: TRBV4-2
j_gene: TRBJ2-2
abundance: -

CDR3aa: CASSPKTTGDEQYF
d_gene: -
v_gene: TRBV4-1
j_gene: TRBJ2-7
abundance: few

CDR3aa: CAGHLQGSSSPLHF
d_gene: -
v_gene: TRBV6-1
j_gene: TRBJ1-6
abundance: -

CDR3aa: CASSSRTGFSYGYTF
d_gene: TRBD1
v_gene: TRBV27
j_gene: TRBJ1-2
abundance: -

CDR3aa: CASSESSGRAGETQYF
d_gene: TRBD2
v_gene: TRBV10-2
j_gene: TRBJ2-5
abundance: -